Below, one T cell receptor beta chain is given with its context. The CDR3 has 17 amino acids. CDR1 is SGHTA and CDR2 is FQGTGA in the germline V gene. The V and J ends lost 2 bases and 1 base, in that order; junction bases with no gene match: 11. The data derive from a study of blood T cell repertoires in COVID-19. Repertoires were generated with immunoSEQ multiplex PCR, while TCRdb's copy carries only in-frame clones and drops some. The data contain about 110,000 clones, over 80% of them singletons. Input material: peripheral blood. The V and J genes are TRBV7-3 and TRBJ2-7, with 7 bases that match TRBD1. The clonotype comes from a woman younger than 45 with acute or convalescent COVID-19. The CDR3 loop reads CASSLQGGRGVSYEQYF. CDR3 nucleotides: TGTGCCAGCAGCTTACAAGGGGGCAGGGGTGTGTCCTACGAGCAGTACTTC.